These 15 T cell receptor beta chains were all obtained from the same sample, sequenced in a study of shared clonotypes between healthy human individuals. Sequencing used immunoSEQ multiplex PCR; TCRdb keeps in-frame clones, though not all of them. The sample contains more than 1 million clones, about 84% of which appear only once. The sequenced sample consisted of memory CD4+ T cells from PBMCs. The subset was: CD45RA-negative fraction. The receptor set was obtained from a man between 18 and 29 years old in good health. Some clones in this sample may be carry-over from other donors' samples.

CDR3 residues: CASSLEAGRGNIQYF. CDR3 sequence (DNA): TGCGCCAGCAGCTTGGAGGCAGGGCGGGGAAACATTCAGTACTTC. The chain links TRBV5-1 to TRBJ2-4, with D maybe TRBD2 (6 bases). Germline values: CDR1 SGHRS, CDR2 YFSETQ. This CDR3 has 15 residues. V was cut by 0 bases and J by 6 bases, with 13 bases left in between.

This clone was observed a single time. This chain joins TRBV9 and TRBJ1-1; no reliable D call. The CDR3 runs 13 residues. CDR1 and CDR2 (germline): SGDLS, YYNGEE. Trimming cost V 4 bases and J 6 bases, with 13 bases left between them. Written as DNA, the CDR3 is TGTGCCAGCAGCCCCAGAATGAGCGCTGAAGCTTTCTTT. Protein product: CASSPRMSAEAFF. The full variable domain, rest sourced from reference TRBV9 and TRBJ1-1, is DSGVTQTPKHLITATGQRVTLRCSPRSGDLSVYWYQQSLDQGLQFLIQYYNGEERAKGNILERFSAQQFPDLHSELNLSSLELGDSALYFCASSPRMSAEAFFGQGTRLTVV.

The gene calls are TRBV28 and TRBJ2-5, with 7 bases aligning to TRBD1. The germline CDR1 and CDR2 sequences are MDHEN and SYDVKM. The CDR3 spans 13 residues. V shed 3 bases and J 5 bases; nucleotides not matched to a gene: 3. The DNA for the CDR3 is TGTGCCAGCAGTTTTTTCAGGGGGGAGACCCAGTACTTC. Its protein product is CASSFFRGETQYF.

In DNA form, the CDR3 reads TGTGCCAGCAGGCAAACTAGCGGGAAATACGAGCAGTACTTC. Encoded protein: CASRQTSGKYEQYF. The chain links TRBV28 to TRBJ2-7, with TRBD2 matching over 10 bases. V lost 6 bases to trimming and J lost 4 bases; unmatched junction nucleotides: 6. Germline V gene sequence: CDR1 MDHEN, CDR2 SYDVKM. This CDR3 has 14 residues.

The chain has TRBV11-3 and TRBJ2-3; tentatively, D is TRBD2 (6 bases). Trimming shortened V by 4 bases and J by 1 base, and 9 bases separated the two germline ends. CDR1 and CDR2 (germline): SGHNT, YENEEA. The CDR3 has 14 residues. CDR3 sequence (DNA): TGTGCCAGCAGCTCCCGACTAGGCACAGATACGCAGTATTTT. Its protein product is CASSSRLGTDTQYF.

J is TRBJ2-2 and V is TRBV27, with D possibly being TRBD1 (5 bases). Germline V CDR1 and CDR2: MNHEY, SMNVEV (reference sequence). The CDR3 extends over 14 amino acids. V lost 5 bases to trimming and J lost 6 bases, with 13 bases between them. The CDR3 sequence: CASSLGQVAGELFF. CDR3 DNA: TGTGCCAGCAGTCTCGGACAAGTCGCCGGGGAGCTGTTTTTT.

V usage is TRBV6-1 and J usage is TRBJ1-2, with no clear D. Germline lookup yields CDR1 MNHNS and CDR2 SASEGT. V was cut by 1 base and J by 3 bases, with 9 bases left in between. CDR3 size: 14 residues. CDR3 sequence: CASSEGMLYYGYTF. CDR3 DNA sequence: TGTGCCAGCAGTGAAGGAATGCTATACTATGGCTACACCTTC.

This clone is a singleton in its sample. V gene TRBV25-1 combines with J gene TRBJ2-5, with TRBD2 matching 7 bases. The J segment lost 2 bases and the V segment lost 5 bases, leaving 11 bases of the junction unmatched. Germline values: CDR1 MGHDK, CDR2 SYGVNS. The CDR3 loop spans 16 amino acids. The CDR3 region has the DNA TGTGCCAGCAGTCTAAGTCCGGGACTACATCAAGAGACCCAGTACTTC. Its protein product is CASSLSPGLHQETQYF.

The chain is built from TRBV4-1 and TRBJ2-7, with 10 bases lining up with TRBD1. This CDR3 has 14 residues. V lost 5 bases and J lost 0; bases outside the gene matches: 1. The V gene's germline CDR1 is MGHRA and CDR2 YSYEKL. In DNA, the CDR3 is TGCGCCAGCAGCAGGGACAGGGGCTCCTACGAGCAGTACTTC. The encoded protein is CASSRDRGSYEQYF.

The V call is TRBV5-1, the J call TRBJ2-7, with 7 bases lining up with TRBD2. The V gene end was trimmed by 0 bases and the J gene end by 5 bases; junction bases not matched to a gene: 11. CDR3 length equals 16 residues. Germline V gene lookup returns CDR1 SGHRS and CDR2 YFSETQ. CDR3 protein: CASSLGAWREFDEQYF. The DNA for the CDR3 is TGCGCCAGCAGCTTGGGTGCCTGGCGGGAGTTTGACGAGCAGTACTTC.

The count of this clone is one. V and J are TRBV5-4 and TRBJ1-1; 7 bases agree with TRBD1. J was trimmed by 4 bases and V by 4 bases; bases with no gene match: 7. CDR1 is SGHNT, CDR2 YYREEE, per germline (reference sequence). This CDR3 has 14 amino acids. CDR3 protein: CASSQGTAATEAFF. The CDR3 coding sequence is TGTGCCAGCAGCCAGGGGACAGCCGCCACTGAAGCTTTCTTT.

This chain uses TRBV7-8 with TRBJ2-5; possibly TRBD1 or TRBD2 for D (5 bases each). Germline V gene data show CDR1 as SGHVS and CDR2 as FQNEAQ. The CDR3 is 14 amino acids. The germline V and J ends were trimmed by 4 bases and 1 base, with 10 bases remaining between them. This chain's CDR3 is CASSSGRAQETQYF. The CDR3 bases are TGTGCCAGCAGCTCGGGACGGGCCCAAGAGACCCAGTACTTC.

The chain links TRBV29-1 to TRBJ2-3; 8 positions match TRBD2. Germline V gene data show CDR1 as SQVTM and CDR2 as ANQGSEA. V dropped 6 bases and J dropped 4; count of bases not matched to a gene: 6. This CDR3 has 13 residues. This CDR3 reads CSVQAGVADTQYF. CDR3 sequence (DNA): TGCAGCGTCCAAGCGGGAGTGGCAGATACGCAGTATTTT.

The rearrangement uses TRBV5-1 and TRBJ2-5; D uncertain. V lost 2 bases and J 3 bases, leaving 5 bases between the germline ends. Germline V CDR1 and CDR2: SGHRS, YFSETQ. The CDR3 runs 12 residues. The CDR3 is CASSFSEETQYF. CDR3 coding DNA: TGCGCCAGCAGCTTCAGTGAAGAGACCCAGTACTTC.

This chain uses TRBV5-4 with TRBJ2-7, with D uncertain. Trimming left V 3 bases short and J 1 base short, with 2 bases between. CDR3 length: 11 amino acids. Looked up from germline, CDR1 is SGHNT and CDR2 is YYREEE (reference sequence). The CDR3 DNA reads TGTGCCAGCAGCTCTTCCTACGAGCAGTACTTC. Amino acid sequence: CASSSSYEQYF.